The source of this T cell receptor (beta chain) is a study of CD8+ T cells in alopecia areata. At the level of the study: Spontaneous alopecia affected the 6-12-month-old C3H/HeJ graft donors, whose skin was transplanted to roughly 7-10-week-old female C3H/HeJ mice. Points from the study as a whole: Affected scalp, especially in alopecia totalis/universalis, had a higher clonality than normal scalp did. Whereas mice showed it more clearly, TCR sharing across patients was murkier, possibly because of HLA.

Notes on this clone: Its antigen is currently unknown. Any gene name here is a mouse gene name. The read falls 4 residues short of the CDR3 end, and the missing part is taken from the germline J gene.

Pooled cells of cutaneous lymph node origin were sorted on CD4, CD8alpha, NKG2D, NKG2ACE and other markers. This CDR3 is built from 15 residues. The germline V gene encodes CDR1 NNHDY and CDR2 SYVADS. V shed 5 bases, J shed 4 bases, and the junction held 6 bases outside the gene matches. Once RNA had been extracted, it was reverse transcribed into cDNA to act as the sequencing template. The method was immunoSEQ multiplex PCR; TCRdb's version includes in-frame clones alone and lacks a portion of them. Listed for the sample are around 290,000 clones, none seen a single time. The chain employs TRBV13-3 and TRBJ2-2; 9 bases align to TRBD2. The sequence derives from a C3H/HeJ mouse with alopecia areata. As its MHC haplotype, the strain has H2-k. Sequences were obtained from CD4+ T cells sorted from a lymph node. The covered CDR3 bases are TGTGCCAGCAGCCTTGGGGGGGCTGGCACCGGG. It yields the protein CASSLGGAGTG. The full CDR3 sequence reads CASSLGGAGTGQLYF.